The clone carrying this T cell receptor (beta chain) was recorded once. The sample belongs to a study of cytomegalovirus exposure and HLA in healthy donors. Overall study: Earlier work reported 90 million to 120 million unique TCR beta sequences from 150 million to 200 million T cells.

Those who donated were healthy bone marrow donors. The PCR used 60 Vbeta and 13 Jbeta primers. Clones were read by immunoSEQ multiplex PCR, and TCRdb kept only the in-frame ones, dropping some. The table lists about 59,000 clones, 80% of them singletons. Input material: PBMCs. The receptor was isolated from a woman aged 40 to 50 in good health and CMV-seronegative.

CDR3 DNA sequence: TGTGCCAGCAGCAGGCCGGGACAGGCCTACGAGCAGTACTTC. The encoded protein is CASSRPGQAYEQYF. The chain employs TRBV5-4 and TRBJ2-7; TRBD1 aligns across 8 bases. Germline assignment: CDR1 SGHNT and CDR2 YYREEE (reference sequence). V gave up 4 bases and J gave up 2 bases; unmatched junction bases: 5. This CDR3 has 14 residues.